The 19 T cell receptor beta chains below come from one sample, sequenced in a study of T cell responses to AZD1222 COVID-19 vaccine. Profiled with immunoSEQ multiplex PCR; TCRdb holds only in-frame clones, not every one. There are approximately 180,000 clones in the sample; around nine tenths occur only once, and approximately 3% lies in the top ten. Specimen: peripheral blood, collected on day 0 of AZD1222 vaccination. These receptor sequences come from an adult in good health.

DNA for the CDR3: TGTGCCAGCAGTGAAGATGGGGTTAATGCCCCCACAGATACGCAGTATTTT. Its protein is CASSEDGVNAPTDTQYF. The V and J genes are TRBV2 and TRBJ2-3; D gene unclear. Trimming stripped 1 base from V and 2 bases from J, with 16 bases between. The CDR3 sequence is 17 residues long. CDR1 SNHLY and CDR2 FYNNEI come from the germline V gene.

CDR3 amino acids: CASSLSQAYGNQPQHF. CDR3 nucleotide sequence: TGTGCCAGCAGTTTATCGCAGGCCTATGGCAATCAGCCCCAGCATTTT. V and J are TRBV6-5 and TRBJ1-5, with D uncertain. V was clipped by 4 bases and J by 2 bases, with 15 bases between them. The CDR3 contains 16 residues. Germline CDR1 and CDR2: MNHEY and SVGAGI.

In regard to this clone: Distinct nucleotide sequences in the sample also encode this CDR3. The V call is TRBV7-9, the J call TRBJ2-3; a possible D gene is TRBD2 (6 bases). V was pared by 1 base and J by 2 bases, with 7 bases between. This CDR3 spans 14 amino acids. Germline CDR1 is SEHNR and CDR2 is FQNEAQ (reference sequence). Here the CDR3 reads CASSLGGITDTQYF. The CDR3 DNA sequence: TGTGCCAGCAGCTTAGGCGGGATCACAGATACGCAGTATTTT.

V is TRBV4-2 and J is TRBJ2-3; TRBD1 agrees at 7 bases. The CDR3 contains 16 residues. The germline V gene has CDR1 LGHNA and CDR2 YNFKEQ. J was trimmed by 4 bases and V by 1 base; bases with no gene match: 8. CDR3 amino acids: CASSQVGRQGSDTQYF. As DNA, the CDR3 is TGTGCCAGCAGCCAAGTTGGGAGACAGGGATCAGATACGCAGTATTTT.

The chain links TRBV29-1 to TRBJ2-1; 11 bases line up with TRBD1. The CDR3 covers 15 residues. Trimming removed 2 bases from V and 2 bases from J; junction bases left unmatched: 2. Germline V gene data show CDR1 as SQVTM and CDR2 as ANQGSEA. CDR3 sequence: CSVEMGQGAYNEQFF. In nucleotides, the CDR3 is TGCAGCGTTGAAATGGGACAGGGGGCCTACAATGAGCAGTTCTTC.

The chain uses TRBV29-1 and TRBJ2-3; 7 bases are shared with TRBD1. In germline, CDR1 is SQVTM, CDR2 ANQGSEA. V gave up 6 bases and J gave up 4 bases; unmatched junction bases: 10. The length of the CDR3 is 14 residues. The CDR3 loop is CSVGFRTGSDTQYF. In nucleotides, the CDR3 is TGCAGCGTCGGATTTAGGACAGGCTCAGATACGCAGTATTTT.

The chain links TRBV12-5 to TRBJ1-1; possible D gene TRBD1, 5 bases. V was cut by 3 bases and J by 0 bases, with 23 bases left in between. Germline CDR1 reads LGHNT; CDR2 reads FRNRAP. This CDR3 has 19 residues. As DNA, the CDR3 is TGTGCTAGTGGTTTCCGTCGACAGCCCGGCGGGCATATGAACACTGAAGCTTTCTTT. Translation gives CASGFRRQPGGHMNTEAFF.

This rearrangement joins TRBV5-6 to TRBJ2-7; tentatively, D is TRBD1 (6 bases). The CDR3 covers 15 residues. V lost 2 bases to trimming and J lost 2 bases, with 14 bases between them. Germline V gene lookup returns CDR1 SGHDT and CDR2 YYEEEE. The CDR3 region has the DNA TGTGCCAGCAGCTTAGGGGGTCAGAGAACCTACGAGCAGTACTTC. It is translated as CASSLGGQRTYEQYF.

This clone has only a few counts. V is TRBV11-2 and J is TRBJ1-2; no clear D. Trimming cost V 0 bases and J 8 bases, with 19 bases left between them. Per the germline V gene, CDR1 is SGHAT and CDR2 is FQNNGV. CDR3 length: 16 amino acids. Here the CDR3 reads CASSLDQSLNRRGYTF. The DNA for the CDR3 is TGTGCCAGCAGCTTAGACCAGTCTTTAAATAGGAGGGGCTACACCTTC.

The chain employs TRBV11-3 and TRBJ2-7; no clear D. This CDR3 comprises 14 residues. Trimming removed 3 bases at V and 0 bases at J, with 9 bases between. The germline V gene has CDR1 SGHNT and CDR2 YENEEA. CDR3 DNA: TGTGCCAGCAGCTTCGGTGCGGACTCCTACGAGCAGTACTTC. Protein sequence: CASSFGADSYEQYF.

The rearrangement uses TRBV19 and TRBJ2-1, with 14 bases identical to TRBD2. This CDR3 contains 15 residues. The V and J ends lost 7 bases and 5 bases, in that order; junction bases with no gene match: 4. CDR1 is LNHDA, CDR2 SQIVND, per germline (reference sequence). CDR3 in amino acids: CASTRTSGGNNEQFF. The CDR3 DNA reads as TGTGCCAGTACTCGGACTAGCGGGGGGAACAATGAGCAGTTCTTC.

J is TRBJ1-2 and V is TRBV19; 9 nucleotides agree with TRBD1. Per germline, CDR1 LNHDA and CDR2 SQIVND (reference sequence). The CDR3 extends over 15 amino acids. The V gene end was trimmed by 4 bases and the J gene end by 4 bases; junction bases not matched to a gene: 7. The CDR3 is CASSTYRGLGYGYTF. CDR3 sequence (DNA): TGTGCCAGTAGTACCTACAGGGGGCTAGGCTATGGCTACACCTTC.

The chain has TRBV7-9 and TRBJ2-1; unclear D gene. V lost 4 bases, J lost 5 bases, and 6 bases lay in between. This CDR3 is 12 amino acids long. Germline V gene data show CDR1 as SEHNR and CDR2 as FQNEAQ (reference sequence). CDR3 loop: CASSWANNEQFF. In DNA form, the CDR3 reads TGTGCCAGCAGCTGGGCCAACAATGAGCAGTTCTTC.

This chain uses TRBV18 with TRBJ1-3; 7 nucleotides match TRBD1. The CDR3 extends over 15 amino acids. The V gene's germline CDR1 is KGHSH and CDR2 LQKENI. V lost 3 bases, J lost 4 bases, and 6 bases stayed unmatched. CDR3 loop: CASSPDRVSGNTIYF. In DNA, the CDR3 is TGTGCCAGCTCACCCGACAGGGTGTCAGGAAACACCATATATTTT.

The J gene is TRBJ2-5, the V gene TRBV29-1, with 11 bases aligning to TRBD2. J was trimmed by 1 base and V by 0 bases; bases with no gene match: 4. The CDR3 contains 16 residues. The V gene's germline CDR1 is SQVTM and CDR2 ANQGSEA. DNA for the CDR3: TGCAGCGTTGAAGACTCGGGACTAGCGGTCCAAGAGACCCAGTACTTC. Translating gives CSVEDSGLAVQETQYF.

V and J are TRBV4-3 and TRBJ1-5, with a possible D match to TRBD1 (6 bases). The CDR3 consists of 16 residues. Trimming left V 2 bases short and J 7 bases short, with 18 bases between. CDR1 is LGHNA and CDR2 is YSLEER in the germline V gene. CDR3 residues: CASSQSREGGRQPQHF. The CDR3 nucleotides are TGCGCCAGCAGCCAATCCCGGGAGGGGGGAAGGCAGCCCCAGCATTTT.

The V call is TRBV19, the J call TRBJ1-2; D may be TRBD1 (6 bases). V gave up 3 bases and J gave up 8 bases, with 13 bases separating them. Germline-derived CDR1 and CDR2 are LNHDA and SQIVND (reference sequence). The CDR3 loop spans 13 amino acids. The DNA of the CDR3 is TGTGCCAGTAGTATTATCGCAGGGGCGGGCTACACCTTC. The encoded protein is CASSIIAGAGYTF. Looking up the rest from reference TRBV19 and TRBJ1-2 gives the full variable domain: DGGITQSPKYLFRKEGQNVTLSCEQNLNHDAMYWYRQDPGQGLRLIYYSQIVNDFQKGDIAEGYSVSREKKESFPLTVTSAQKNPTAFYLCASSIIAGAGYTFGSGTRLTVV.

The chain is built from TRBV5-1 and TRBJ2-7, with D perhaps TRBD1 or TRBD2 (5 bases each). The germline gives CDR1 SGHRS, CDR2 YFSETQ. The CDR3 totals 11 residues. Trimming shortened V by 5 bases and J by 3 bases, and 6 bases separated the two germline ends. The CDR3 here is CASSGGYEQYF. CDR3 bases: TGCGCCAGCAGTGGGGGCTACGAGCAGTACTTC.

The rearrangement links TRBV5-4 to TRBJ2-4; D may be TRBD1 or TRBD2 (5 bases each). This CDR3 spans 17 amino acids. V was cut by 4 bases and J by 0 bases, with 17 bases left in between. CDR1 and CDR2 (germline): SGHNT, YYREEE (reference sequence). This CDR3 reads CASSPGTHLGAKNIQYF. As DNA, the CDR3 is TGTGCCAGCAGCCCCGGGACCCACTTAGGAGCCAAAAACATTCAGTACTTC.